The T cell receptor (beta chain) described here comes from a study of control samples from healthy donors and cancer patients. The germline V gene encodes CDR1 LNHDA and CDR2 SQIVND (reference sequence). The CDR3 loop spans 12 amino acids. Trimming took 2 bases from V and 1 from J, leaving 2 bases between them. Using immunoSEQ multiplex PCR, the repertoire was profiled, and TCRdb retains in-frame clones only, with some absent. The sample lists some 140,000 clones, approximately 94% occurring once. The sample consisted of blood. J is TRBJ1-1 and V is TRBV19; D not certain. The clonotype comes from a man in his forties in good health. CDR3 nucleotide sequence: TGTGCCAGTAGTATACAGAACACTGAAGCTTTCTTT. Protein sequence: CASSIQNTEAFF.